The 27 T cell receptor beta chains presented below share a single source sample, sequenced in a study of CD8+CD57+ T cells in acquired aplastic anemia. Investigators profiled TCR beta VDJ and CDR3 from genomic DNA template. TCRdb redid the calling of the reads with MiXCR, one entry per CDR3 protein. The table records some 200,000 distinct CDR3 sequences, less than 50% of them present only once. The authors sequenced patients whose flow cytometry had shown CD8+CD57+ cell expansion. Source material: sorted CD4+, CD8+, or CD8+CD57+ T cells (not recorded which) from PBMCs. The origin of the receptors is a human donor with aplastic anemia.

Ten or more counts support this clonotype. The junction shows a germline mismatch at one end, possibly a read error. The chain employs TRBV29-1 and TRBJ2-2; a possible D gene is TRBD2 (5 bases). The CDR3 length is 12 residues. Germline V lookup: CDR1 SQVTM, CDR2 ANQGSEA. The CDR3 spells CSAEGGGGELFF. The CDR3 DNA reads TGCAGCGCTGAAGGAGGTGGTGGGGAGCTGTTTTTT.

Ten or more counts support this clonotype. The rearrangement joins TRBV11-2 to TRBJ1-5, with D hard to call. Germline CDR1 reads SGHAT; CDR2 reads FQNNGV. V lost 5 bases and J lost 1, with 24 bases in between. The CDR3 is made up of 19 amino acids. The CDR3 DNA is TGTGCCAGCAGCCCTCGCTCCCCGGATCAAACGAAGAGCAATCAGCCCCAGCATTTT. Amino acid sequence: CASSPRSPDQTKSNQPQHF.

This clonotype was seen repeatedly, ten times or more. The genes are TRBV5-1 and TRBJ2-7; D call uncertain. Germline V gene data show CDR1 as SGHRS and CDR2 as YFSETQ. There are 15 residues in the CDR3. The V end was cut by 0 bases, the J end by 5 bases, with 15 bases between. CDR3 amino acids: CASSLEDPRADEQYF. The CDR3 region has the DNA TGCGCCAGCAGCTTGGAGGACCCTAGGGCGGACGAGCAGTACTTC.

The rearrangement joins TRBV29-1 to TRBJ2-7, with 9 nucleotides matching TRBD1. V was pared by 7 bases and J by 3 bases, with 16 bases of the junction left unmatched. The CDR3 consists of 16 residues. Germline CDR1 SQVTM, CDR2 ANQGSEA. In nucleotides, the CDR3 is TGCAGCGCCCAAGTGGGACAGGGAGGATCCGGCTACGAGCAGTACTTC. As protein: CSAQVGQGGSGYEQYF.

The chain combines TRBV7-9 with TRBJ2-5, with 11 bases that match TRBD2. Germline assignment: CDR1 SEHNR and CDR2 FQNEAQ (reference sequence). The V segment lost 3 bases and the J segment 0 bases; nucleotides outside the gene matches: 3. CDR3 size: 16 residues. The CDR3 nucleotides are TGTGCCAGCAGCTTTTGGACTAGCGGGTACCAAGAGACCCAGTACTTC. Translating gives CASSFWTSGYQETQYF. Looking up the rest from reference TRBV7-9 and TRBJ2-5 gives the full variable domain: DTGVSQNPRHKITKRGQNVTFRCDPISEHNRLYWYRQTLGQGPEFLTYFQNEAQLEKSRLLSDRFSAERPKGSFSTLEIQRTEQGDSAMYLCASSFWTSGYQETQYFGPGTRLLVL.

The chain uses TRBV4-1 and TRBJ2-5; 12 bases align to TRBD2. CDR1 and CDR2 from the germline V gene are MGHRA and YSYEKL. The CDR3 contains 16 residues. V was clipped by 1 base and J by 1 base; unmatched bases: 1. This CDR3 is CASSQVLAGGQETQYF. Written as DNA, the CDR3 is TGCGCCAGCAGCCAAGTACTAGCGGGGGGCCAAGAGACCCAGTACTTC.

This clonotype was seen only a few times. This rearrangement joins TRBV10-2 to TRBJ2-3; the D gene is possibly TRBD2 (6 bases). The CDR3 loop spans 12 amino acids. Trimming cost V 8 bases and J 6 bases, with 12 bases left between them. Per the germline V gene, CDR1 is WSHSY and CDR2 is SAAADI. The CDR3 DNA sequence: TGCGCCAGCTACGCGGGGCGTGATACGCAGTATTTT. Protein sequence: CASYAGRDTQYF.

The rearrangement links TRBV19 to TRBJ2-3; no firm D call. This CDR3 is built from 14 residues. Trimming took off 7 bases at V and 3 bases at J, with 14 bases between the two ends. Germline values: CDR1 LNHDA, CDR2 SQIVND (reference sequence). In DNA, the CDR3 is TGTGCCAGTAAGAACGCACTGGGTACAGATACGCAGTATTTT. The encoded protein is CASKNALGTDTQYF.

This clonotype was recorded once. The chain uses TRBV28 and TRBJ2-7, with TRBD2 as a possible D gene (6 bases). The CDR3 length is 15 residues. Per the germline V gene, CDR1 is MDHEN and CDR2 is SYDVKM. Here the CDR3 DNA reads TGTGCAACAGCCGGAGGGCGCGGGCCCCACTACGAGCAGTACTTC. Translation: CATAGGRGPHYEQYF.

The CDR3 reads CASSPGLISYEQYF. In DNA form, the CDR3 reads TGTGCCAGTAGTCCGGGACTGATCTCCTACGAGCAGTACTTC. The rearrangement joins TRBV19 to TRBJ2-7, with a tentative D call TRBD2 (6 bases). This CDR3 is 14 amino acids long. Germline lookup yields CDR1 LNHDA and CDR2 SQIVND (reference sequence). The V end was cut by 5 bases, the J end by 0 bases, with 11 bases between.

The chain joins TRBV7-9 to TRBJ2-5, with TRBD1 matching 10 bases. With the DNA end fitting TRBJ2-1 better, the J assignment may be wrong. There are 15 residues in the CDR3. Germline CDR1 and CDR2: SEHNR and FQNEAQ (reference sequence). In DNA form, the CDR3 reads TGTGCCAGCAGCTCATCCGGACAGGGGGTCGATGAGCAGTTCTTC. This translates into CASSSSGQGVDEQFF.

This clonotype occurred a few times. The chain is built from TRBV7-9 and TRBJ1-1; D call uncertain. The V gene's germline CDR1 is SEHNR and CDR2 FQNEAQ (reference sequence). The CDR3 has 12 residues. V was cut by 3 bases and J by 5 bases, with 7 bases left in between. The CDR3 DNA follows: TGTGCCAGCAGCTTCTTAGAGACTGAAGCTTTCTTT. The encoded protein is CASSFLETEAFF.

This chain uses TRBV7-9 with TRBJ1-2; D is ambiguous. Trimming removed 6 bases from V and 5 bases from J, with 13 bases in between. The CDR3 runs 13 residues. Germline CDR1 and CDR2: SEHNR and FQNEAQ (reference sequence). CDR3 sequence reads: CASRRGVNYGYTF. As DNA, the CDR3 is TGTGCCAGCAGACGGGGTGTTAATTATGGCTACACCTTC. The entire variable domain, with the rest obtained from reference TRBV7-9 and TRBJ1-2, is as follows: DTGVSQNPRHKITKRGQNVTFRCDPISEHNRLYWYRQTLGQGPEFLTYFQNEAQLEKSRLLSDRFSAERPKGSFSTLEIQRTEQGDSAMYLCASRRGVNYGYTFGSGTRLTVV.

The chain links TRBV9 to TRBJ1-5; a weak D match, TRBD1 (5 bases). This CDR3 is 16 amino acids long. The V end was cut by 3 bases, the J end by 4 bases, with 17 bases between. Germline CDR1 reads SGDLS; CDR2 reads YYNGEE. Written as DNA, the CDR3 is TGTGCCAGCAGCGGTCGACAGTACCTTCAAAATCAGCCCCAGCATTTT. Its protein is CASSGRQYLQNQPQHF.

The J gene is TRBJ1-4, the V gene TRBV25-1; 8 nucleotides agree with TRBD1. CDR1 MGHDK and CDR2 SYGVNS come from the germline V gene. J lost 4 bases, V lost 2 bases, and 9 bases had no gene match. CDR3 length equals 17 residues. The DNA of the CDR3 is TGTGCCAGCAGTGAACCAGGGGGCAGGGGGGGTAATGAAAAACTGTTTTTT. It translates to CASSEPGGRGGNEKLFF.

This clonotype was observed many times. This sequence joins TRBV6-4 and TRBJ2-3; 9 bases fit TRBD1. The length of the CDR3 is 14 residues. After removal of 6 bases from V and 4 bases from J, the junction contained 5 bases not matched to a gene. Looked up from germline, CDR1 is MRHNA and CDR2 is SNTAGT. CDR3 coding DNA: TGTGCCAGCAGCAAGGACAGGGGTTCAGATACGCAGTATTTT. Translating gives CASSKDRGSDTQYF.

DNA for the CDR3: TGTGCCAGTTCCGCGGGCCAGGAGCAGCCCCAGCATTTT. This gives the protein CASSAGQEQPQHF. The V call is TRBV2, the J call TRBJ1-5; D gene ambiguous. CDR1 and CDR2 from the germline V gene are SNHLY and FYNNEI. The CDR3 contains 13 residues. Deletions cut 9 bases from V and 7 bases from J, with 16 bases between.

This clonotype was recorded many times. CDR3 coding DNA: TGTGCCAGCAGCCCCTCGGGGAGGTATCGTACTGAAGCTTTCTTT. Encoded protein: CASSPSGRYRTEAFF. V and J are TRBV5-4 and TRBJ1-1; D is ambiguous. Germline V gene sequence: CDR1 SGHNT, CDR2 YYREEE (reference sequence). Trimming removed 4 bases from V and 5 bases from J, with 18 bases in between. The CDR3 has 15 amino acids.

Notes on this clonotype: A read error is possible here, since a much larger clone lies one base away. The V and J genes are TRBV7-3 and TRBJ2-1; TRBD2 aligns across 14 bases. The germline V gene encodes CDR1 SGHTA and CDR2 FQGTGA. This CDR3 has 20 residues. The CDR3, as DNA: TGTGCCAGCAGCTTGACGGGGACTAGCGGGAGATTAGTCCCGGGGAATGAGCAGTCCTTC. Protein sequence: CASSLTGTSGRLVPGNEQSF.

There are a few counts of this clonotype. The rearrangement uses TRBV9 and TRBJ1-2, with D perhaps TRBD1 (6 bases). Germline CDR1 reads SGDLS; CDR2 reads YYNGEE. CDR3 length: 12 amino acids. With 7 bases removed from V and 4 bases from J, the gap between germline ends came to 11 bases. The CDR3 coding sequence is TGTGCCAGCGGGGGGGGGGCCTATGGCTACACCTTC. Amino acids: CASGGGAYGYTF. Variable domain in full (rest from reference TRBV9 and TRBJ1-2): DSGVTQTPKHLITATGQRVTLRCSPRSGDLSVYWYQQSLDQGLQFLIQYYNGEERAKGNILERFSAQQFPDLHSELNLSSLELGDSALYFCASGGGAYGYTFGSGTRLTVV.

V and J are TRBV19 and TRBJ1-5; D remains ambiguous. CDR1 is LNHDA and CDR2 is SQIVND in the germline V gene (reference sequence). Trimming took off 3 bases at V and 8 bases at J, with 8 bases between the two ends. The CDR3 spans 12 residues. The CDR3 sequence is CASSIHQEPQHF. The CDR3 DNA is TGTGCCAGTAGTATCCATCAGGAGCCCCAGCATTTT. The full variable domain, with the rest looked up from reference TRBV19 and TRBJ1-5, is DGGITQSPKYLFRKEGQNVTLSCEQNLNHDAMYWYRQDPGQGLRLIYYSQIVNDFQKGDIAEGYSVSREKKESFPLTVTSAQKNPTAFYLCASSIHQEPQHFGDGTRLSIL.

The chain couples TRBV25-1 to TRBJ1-5; 7 bases line up with TRBD1. CDR3 size: 14 residues. The J segment lost 4 bases and the V segment lost 2 bases, leaving 2 bases of the junction unmatched. Germline CDR1 is MGHDK and CDR2 is SYGVNS. The CDR3 loop is CASSEAGGNQPQHF. In DNA form, the CDR3 reads TGTGCCAGCAGTGAAGCAGGGGGTAATCAGCCCCAGCATTTT.

This clonotype showed up many times. The chain couples TRBV6-1 to TRBJ2-7; no firm D call. Germline CDR1 reads MNHNS; CDR2 reads SASEGT. V shed 0 bases and J shed 6 bases, with 12 bases lying between them. This CDR3 has 14 residues. This chain's CDR3 is CASSEAILRGEQYF. CDR3 nucleotide sequence: TGTGCCAGCAGTGAAGCGATCCTCCGAGGCGAGCAGTACTTC.

This clonotype was picked up a small number of times. J is TRBJ2-7 and V is TRBV27; D is unresolved. The CDR3 is 15 amino acids. V dropped 0 bases and J dropped 1 base, with 10 bases sitting between them. CDR1 and CDR2 (germline): MNHEY, SMNVEV (reference sequence). DNA of the CDR3: TGTGCCAGCAGTTTATCTCTTGCGACGTCCTACGAGCAGTACTTC. Its protein product is CASSLSLATSYEQYF.

This clonotype has at least ten counts. The rearrangement links TRBV10-3 to TRBJ1-1; D is uncertain. Germline V gene data show CDR1 as ENHRY and CDR2 as SYGVKD. V gave up 4 bases and J gave up 11 bases, with 14 bases separating them. The CDR3 sequence is 12 residues long. CDR3: CAISGVGMRAFF. The DNA of the CDR3 is TGTGCCATCAGTGGGGTAGGGATGCGGGCTTTCTTT.

This clonotype was found a few times. The chain has TRBV5-1 and TRBJ2-2; 9 bases align to TRBD1. After removal of 4 bases from V and 7 bases from J, the junction contained 8 bases not matched to a gene. The CDR3 is made up of 15 amino acids. Germline CDR1 reads SGHRS; CDR2 reads YFSETQ. CDR3 DNA sequence: TGCGCCAGCAGCCCGGGACAGGGATCGCACGGGGAGCTGTTTTTT. Amino acids: CASSPGQGSHGELFF.

The rearrangement joins TRBV19 to TRBJ2-3; 8 bases agree with TRBD2. This CDR3 has 17 residues. Germline loops: CDR1 LNHDA, CDR2 SQIVND (reference sequence). The V gene end was trimmed by 4 bases and the J gene end by 5 bases; junction bases not matched to a gene: 14. The DNA for the CDR3 is TGTGCCAGTAGTACCCACCTACTAGCGGAAAACCGAGATACGCAGTATTTT. It is translated as CASSTHLLAENRDTQYF.